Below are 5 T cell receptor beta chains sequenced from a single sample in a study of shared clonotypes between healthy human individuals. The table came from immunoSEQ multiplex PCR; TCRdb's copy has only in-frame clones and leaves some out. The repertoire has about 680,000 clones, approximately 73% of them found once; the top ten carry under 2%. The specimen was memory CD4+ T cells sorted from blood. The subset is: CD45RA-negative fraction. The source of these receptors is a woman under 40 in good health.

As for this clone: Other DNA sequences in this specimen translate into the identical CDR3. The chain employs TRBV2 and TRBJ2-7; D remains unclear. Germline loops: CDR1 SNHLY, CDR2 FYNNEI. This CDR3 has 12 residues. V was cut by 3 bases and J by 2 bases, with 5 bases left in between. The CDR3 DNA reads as TGTGCCAGCAGTGAGCAGGCCTACGAGCAGTACTTC. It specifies CASSEQAYEQYF. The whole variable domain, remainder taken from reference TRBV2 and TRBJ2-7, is EPEVTQTPSHQVTQMGQEVILRCVPISNHLYFYWYRQILGQKVEFLVSFYNNEISEKSEIFDDQFSVERPDGSNFTLKIRSTKLEDSAMYFCASSEQAYEQYFGPGTRLTVT.

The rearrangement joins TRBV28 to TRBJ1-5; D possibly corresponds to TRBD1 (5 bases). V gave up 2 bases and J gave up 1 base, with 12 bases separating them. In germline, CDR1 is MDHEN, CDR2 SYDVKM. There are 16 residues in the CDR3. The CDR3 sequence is CASSLIRQGSNQPQHF. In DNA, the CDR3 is TGTGCCAGCAGTTTAATTCGCCAGGGCAGCAATCAGCCCCAGCATTTT.

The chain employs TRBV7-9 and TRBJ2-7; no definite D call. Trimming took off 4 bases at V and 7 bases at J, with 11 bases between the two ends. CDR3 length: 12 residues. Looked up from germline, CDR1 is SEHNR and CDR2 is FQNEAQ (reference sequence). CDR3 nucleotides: TGTGCCAGCAGCTCTATTAGACTGGAGCAGTACTTC. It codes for CASSSIRLEQYF.

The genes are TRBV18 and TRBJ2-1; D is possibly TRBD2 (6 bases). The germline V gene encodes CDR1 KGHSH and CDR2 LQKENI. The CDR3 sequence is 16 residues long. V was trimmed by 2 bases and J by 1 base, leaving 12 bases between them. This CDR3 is CASSPGAEGSYNEQFF. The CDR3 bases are TGTGCCAGCTCACCAGGGGCGGAGGGATCCTACAATGAGCAGTTCTTC.

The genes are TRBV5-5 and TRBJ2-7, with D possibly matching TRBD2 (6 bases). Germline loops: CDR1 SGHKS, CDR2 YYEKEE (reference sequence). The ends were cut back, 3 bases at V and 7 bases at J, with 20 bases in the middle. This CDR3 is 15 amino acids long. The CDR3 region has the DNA TGTGCCAGCAGCTCCGGGACGGGGGACGAAACAGAGCAGTACTTC. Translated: CASSSGTGDETEQYF.